This T cell receptor beta chain was observed in a study of neurological immune-mediated disorders (dated by TCRdb to the late 2010s). Looking at the study overall: Peripheral blood TCR-beta repertoires from patients with HTLV-I-associated myelopathy (HAM/TSP), patients with multiple sclerosis, and healthy controls were compared in the study using UMI-based sequencing. Longitudinal samples, technical triplicates and paired sorted CD4+ and CD8+ T-cell subsets, alongside PBMC samples, were included among the roughly 110 TCR-beta libraries. The cohort comprised approximately 67 subjects: roughly 14 HAM/TSP patients, 34 multiple sclerosis patients and some 20 healthy controls.

The healthy controls were volunteers from blood banks in Maryland, USA. For unsorted PBMC libraries, 2 million PBMCs were used after storage in RNAlater at -80 degrees C until RNA extraction. PBMCs were separated from peripheral blood using Ficoll-Hypaque density gradient centrifugation and then cryopreserved in liquid nitrogen. cDNA was synthesized by template-switch 5'RACE using a primer with a 10-nucleotide random unique molecular identifier that tagged each TCR transcript. Every sequencing run covered 15-18 subjects and yielded more than 180 million TCR-beta sequences. The RNeasy kit was used to extract total RNA. The KAPA Real-time Library Amplification kit was used to amplify TCR-beta VDJ regions with primers for the TCR constant region and the 5'RACE anchor. A first PCR added sample indexes and Illumina adaptors, after which a second PCR increased the library yield. The roughly 650 bp TCR product was size-selected on a 2% E-gel SizeSelection system after Ampure bead purification. Before pooling, library quality was assessed on a Bioanalyzer, concentration was determined with Qubit, and library quantification was performed with the Kapa Library Quantification kit. Paired-end 2 x 150 bp sequencing of the libraries was performed on an Illumina HiSeq 2500. To increase sequence diversity, roughly 24-31% phiX was spiked into each library pool. In the original analysis: The quality-filtered reads were processed with the UMI-based MiGEC pipeline, whose error correction step removed more than 80% of the raw TCR sequences. IMGT germline references were used for alignment of VDJ genes, and clonotypes were defined by a unique CDR3 amino acid sequence together with V-J genes. Clonal expansion, Shannon diversity, and CDR3 relatedness (CalcPairwiseDistances, ClusterSamples) were evaluated with VDJtools, and phylogenetic trees were built with CLCbio workbench. Clones with at least 8 unique UMIs were defined as expanded, with this threshold being based on coefficient-of-variation modelling across technical triplicates. In-frame beta chains were kept once TCRdb had trimmed the public reads at Q25 with fastp and called clones with MiXCR. Each CDR3 protein appears once, grouped with its most common genes and DNA. For this entry, the V and J calls and clone size follow TCRdb and not the study's own pipeline. The sample table shows 75,000 to 90,000 distinct CDR3 sequences, and 10% are seen once. About 1.7% of the sample is held by the ten biggest clonotypes.

Looking up the germline V gene (reference sequence) yields CDR1 LNHNV and CDR2 YYDKDF. Reading from cysteine to phenylalanine, the CDR3 counts 15 amino acids. Only the CDR3 portion is preserved as DNA: 45 bases, with reading frame beginning at the first base. Trimming costs V 3 bases and J 1 base, and their ends lie 9 bases apart. Broader findings and caveats from the paper: TCR clonal expansion was greatest in HAM/TSP patients and smallest in MS patients, who ranked below even healthy controls. No identical CDR3 amino acid sequences were shared among expanded clones across subjects, suggesting private TCR-beta repertoires in all groups.

As to this clonotype: The antigen it recognizes is unknown. Within one base of it there is no much larger clone, and no base qualities were kept.

The clonotype comes from a middle-aged man in good health. In this chain, TRBV15 is recombined with TRBJ2-2, with TRBD1 perhaps the D gene, on 5 matching bases. The sequenced material came from PBMCs. The CDR3 in this case is CATSRIRENTGELFF. The nucleotide sequence reads TGTGCCACCAGCAGGATCAGGGAGAACACCGGGGAGCTGTTTTTT.